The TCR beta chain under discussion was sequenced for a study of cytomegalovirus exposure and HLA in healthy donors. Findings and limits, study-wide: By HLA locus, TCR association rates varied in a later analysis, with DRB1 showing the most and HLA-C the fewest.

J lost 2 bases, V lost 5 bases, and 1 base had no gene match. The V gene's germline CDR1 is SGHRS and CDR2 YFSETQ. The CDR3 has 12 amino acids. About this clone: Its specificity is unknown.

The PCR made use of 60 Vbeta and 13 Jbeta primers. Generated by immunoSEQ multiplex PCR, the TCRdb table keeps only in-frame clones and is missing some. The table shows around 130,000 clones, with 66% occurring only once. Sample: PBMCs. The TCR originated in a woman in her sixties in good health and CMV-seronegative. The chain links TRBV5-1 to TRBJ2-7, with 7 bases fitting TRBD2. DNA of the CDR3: TGCGCCAGCAGTGCGGGGGCCTACGAGCAGTACTTC. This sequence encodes CASSAGAYEQYF.